These T cell receptor beta chains were read from a single sample in a study of T cell responses to AZD1222 COVID-19 vaccine. Measured with immunoSEQ multiplex PCR; TCRdb has only the in-frame clones, and not every one. Of around 150,000 clones listed, roughly 89% are singletons. Specimen: peripheral blood, collected on day 0 of AZD1222 vaccination. The receptors here all came from an adult in good health. Both conserved end residues are part of each CDR3. The D gene is left open where the match is weak. Only part of the rows carry a size: once, few, many, or a class if the clone is expanded.

d_gene,j_gene,abundance,v_gene,CDR3aa,CDR3nt
TRBD1,TRBJ2-7,.,TRBV28,CASMGDRASYEQYF,TGTGCCAGCATGGGGGACAGGGCGTCCTACGAGCAGTACTTC
TRBD1,TRBJ2-7,.,TRBV2,CASSRGQGADYEQYF,TGTGCCAGCAGTCGAGGACAGGGAGCCGATTACGAGCAGTACTTC
.,TRBJ2-1,.,TRBV7-2,CASSLVVKSYNEQFF,TGTGCCAGCAGCTTAGTAGTTAAGTCCTACAATGAGCAGTTCTTC
.,TRBJ2-2,.,TRBV19,CASSMAAFGELFF,TGTGCCAGTAGTATGGCGGCGTTCGGGGAGCTGTTTTTT
.,TRBJ2-1,.,TRBV23-1,CASSLRQFF,TGCGCCAGCAGTCTCCGGCAGTTCTTC
.,TRBJ1-6,once,TRBV27,CASSPSHVRAYNSPLHF,TGTGCCAGCAGTCCATCGCATGTCAGGGCATATAATTCACCCCTCCACTTT
.,TRBJ2-5,.,TRBV12-3/TRBV12-4,CASSLQFSETQYF,TGTGCCAGCAGTTTGCAGTTCTCGGAGACCCAGTACTTC
.,TRBJ1-4,few,TRBV5-1,CASSIGSLTNEKLFF,TGCGCCAGCAGCATAGGCTCGCTTACTAATGAAAAACTGTTTTTT
.,TRBJ1-1,.,TRBV11-3,CASGHPNTEAFF,TGTGCCAGCGGGCACCCAAACACTGAAGCTTTCTTT
.,TRBJ2-7,.,TRBV28,CASRGESGTSYEQYF,TGTGCCAGCAGGGGGGAGTCAGGTACTTCCTACGAGCAGTACTTC